This T cell receptor (beta chain) came from a study of radiation and T cells in renal cell carcinoma. The treatment is: treatment-naive control, cytoreductive nephrectomy. Libraries were prepared by immunoSEQ multiplex PCR; TCRdb keeps only in-frame clonotypes and omits some of them. The sample holds some 4,000 clones, 65% to 80% seen once. This receptor was taken from a man aged 50-59 years with renal cell carcinoma. The sample in question was tumor tissue, obtained from a patient whose treatment was nephrectomy without radiotherapy.

CDR3 DNA sequence: TGTGCCAGCAGTCTGGACGGACCTTTCACAGATACGCAGTATTTT. It is translated as CASSLDGPFTDTQYF. The chain has TRBV27 and TRBJ2-3; D gene ambiguous. The germline V gene has CDR1 MNHEY and CDR2 SMNVEV (reference sequence). CDR3 length equals 15 residues. V shed 5 bases and J shed 2 bases, with 14 bases lying between them.